These T cell receptor beta chains were read from a single sample in a study of T cell changes during pregnancy in multiple sclerosis. Profiling relied on immunoSEQ multiplex PCR, and the TCRdb table lists in-frame clones only, not all of them. This table has around 59,000 clones, about 93% appearing once. Here the sequenced sample was peripheral blood, taken in the third trimester of pregnancy. These receptors were collected from a female donor in good health, enrolled as a control in a pregnancy study. Both conserved end residues are part of each CDR3. A D gene is named only where the DNA matches it firmly. Clone size is not always given. Where it is, it says once, few, many or a class for expanded clones.

d_call j_call clone_size v_call cdr3_aa cdr3_nt
TRBD2 TRBJ2-1 NA TRBV2 CASSDSGGRGHEQFF TGTGCCAGCAGTGACTCTGGCGGGAGGGGTCATGAGCAGTTCTTC
NA TRBJ2-7 NA TRBV10-1 CASARNYEQYF TGCGCCAGCGCCAGGAACTACGAGCAGTACTTC
TRBD1 TRBJ1-2 NA TRBV27 CASSPGQGRGYTF TGTGCCAGCAGTCCCGGACAGGGAAGAGGCTACACCTTC
NA TRBJ2-6 NA TRBV7-2 CASSLAGGIGNVLTF TGTGCCAGCAGCTTAGCCGGGGGAATTGGCAACGTCCTGACTTTC
TRBD2 TRBJ2-7 NA TRBV6-5 CASSPGGGLAYEQYF TGTGCCAGCAGTCCTGGGGGGGGATTGGCCTACGAGCAGTACTTC
NA TRBJ1-5 few TRBV19 CASSPGQKNQPQHF TGTGCCAGTAGTCCAGGACAGAAGAATCAGCCCCAGCATTTT
NA TRBJ2-2 few TRBV6-4 CASSAGNTGELFF TGTGCCAGCAGTGCAGGGAACACCGGGGAGCTGTTTTTT
TRBD1 TRBJ1-4 once TRBV5-4 CASSSAGQGDEKLFF TGTGCCAGCAGCAGTGCGGGACAGGGGGATGAAAAACTGTTTTTT
TRBD1 TRBJ1-4 NA TRBV13 CASSLTGNEKLFF TGTGCCAGCAGCTTGACAGGGAATGAAAAACTGTTTTTT
TRBD1 TRBJ2-5 NA TRBV7-2 CASSFGQGAFETQYF TGTGCCAGCAGCTTCGGACAGGGGGCATTTGAGACCCAGTACTTC
TRBD2 TRBJ2-3 few TRBV6-1 CASTQLAGTDTQYF TGTGCCAGCACCCAACTAGCGGGCACAGATACGCAGTATTTT
TRBD1 TRBJ1-5 NA TRBV2 CASSGDTGTGDQPQHF TGTGCCAGCAGTGGAGATACCGGGACAGGGGATCAGCCCCAGCATTTT
TRBD1 TRBJ2-7 NA TRBV5-1 CASSLAQRTGGFDEQYF TGCGCCAGCAGCTTGGCCCAAAGGACAGGAGGTTTCGACGAGCAGTACTTC
TRBD1 TRBJ2-7 NA TRBV7-6 CASSRGGYDEQYF TGTGCCAGCAGCCGAGGGGGCTACGACGAGCAGTACTTC
NA TRBJ2-5 NA TRBV6-1 CASRVVSVGETQYF TGTGCCAGCAGGGTAGTTAGCGTGGGAGAGACCCAGTACTTC
TRBD1 TRBJ1-1 NA TRBV15 CATSRDKGASNTEAFF TGTGCCACCAGCAGAGATAAGGGGGCTTCGAACACTGAAGCTTTCTTT
TRBD1 TRBJ2-5 once TRBV7-7 CASSLQGTGEGETQYF TGTGCCAGCAGCCTCCAGGGGACAGGGGAGGGGGAGACCCAGTACTTC
NA TRBJ2-2 NA TRBV4-3 CASSFRPVRGGELFF TGCGCCAGCAGCTTCCGACCGGTCAGGGGCGGGGAGCTGTTTTTT
NA TRBJ2-5 once TRBV7-6 CASSLLGGQETQYF TGTGCCAGCAGCCTCCTAGGAGGGCAAGAGACCCAGTACTTC
TRBD1 TRBJ2-2 NA TRBV27 CASSLQGANTGELFF TGTGCCAGCAGTCTCCAGGGGGCGAACACCGGGGAGCTGTTTTTT
NA TRBJ1-3 NA TRBV15 CAIGVGNTIYF TGTGCCATCGGAGTAGGAAACACCATATATTTT
NA TRBJ2-3 NA TRBV4-1 CASSPREPTDTQYF TGCGCCAGCAGCCCCCGGGAGCCCACAGATACGCAGTATTTT
TRBD2 TRBJ2-1 NA TRBV5-4 CASSSRTSGYNEQFF TGTGCCAGCAGCTCCCGGACTAGCGGTTACAATGAGCAGTTCTTC
TRBD2 TRBJ2-7 NA TRBV7-9 CASSLYAGVSDEQYF TGTGCCAGCAGCTTATACGCGGGAGTCAGCGACGAGCAGTACTTC
NA TRBJ1-6 NA TRBV9 CASSPHGHLYNSPLHF TGTGCCAGCAGCCCCCACGGACACCTCTATAATTCACCCCTCCACTTT
NA TRBJ2-7 few TRBV25-1 CASSEQGSEQYF TGTGCCAGCAGTGAACAGGGGAGCGAGCAGTACTTC
TRBD1 TRBJ2-7 NA TRBV28 CASSGLGDRASEQYF TGTGCCAGCAGTGGTCTAGGGGACAGGGCATCCGAGCAGTACTTC
TRBD1 TRBJ1-3 once TRBV30 CAWSVGQGSIYF TGTGCCTGGAGTGTCGGACAGGGATCCATATATTTT
NA TRBJ1-5 NA TRBV2 CASSLKGGGSNQPQHF TGTGCCAGCAGTCTAAAGGGCGGAGGTAGCAATCAGCCCCAGCATTTT
NA TRBJ1-1 NA TRBV6-1 CASSEGWAGQGAFF TGTGCCAGCAGTGAAGGTTGGGCAGGCCAGGGAGCTTTCTTT
TRBD1 TRBJ2-1 NA TRBV13 CASSFTGQDQDNEQFF TGTGCCAGCAGCTTTACCGGACAGGACCAGGACAATGAGCAGTTCTTC
TRBD1 TRBJ2-1 NA TRBV6-6 CASGARGEQFF TGTGCCTCCGGGGCCAGGGGGGAGCAGTTCTTC
TRBD2 TRBJ2-7 NA TRBV11-2 CASSLYRGSSYEQYF TGTGCCAGCAGCTTATATCGCGGGAGCTCCTACGAGCAGTACTTC
NA TRBJ1-1 NA TRBV21-1 CASSKRQTNTEAFF TGTGCCAGCAGCAAAAGACAGACGAACACTGAAGCTTTCTTT
TRBD1 TRBJ2-7 NA TRBV10-2 CASGPGQGYEQYF TGCGCCAGTGGGCCGGGACAGGGTTACGAGCAGTACTTC
TRBD1 TRBJ1-3 NA TRBV5-5 CASSPQGAGRNTIYF TGTGCCAGCAGCCCACAGGGGGCCGGGAGAAACACCATATATTTT
TRBD1 TRBJ1-4 NA TRBV7-9 CASSLNPGGANEKLFF TGTGCCAGCAGCCTTAATCCAGGGGGCGCGAATGAAAAACTGTTTTTT